This TCR beta chain stems from a study of a mutant IDH1 vaccine in newly diagnosed glioma. Whole-study context: Earlier care involved radiotherapy, temozolomide, or both, and the majority received both. Overall study results and limits: Pseudoprogression apparently tracked independently of changes in top peripheral T cell clonotypes.

Of note for this clone: Its antigen is currently unknown.

The time point was: week 5, during vaccination. Doses of 300 ug of mutant IDH1 20-mer peptide were given with topical imiquimod. The method was immunoSEQ multiplex PCR; TCRdb's version includes in-frame clones alone and lacks a portion of them. The sample yields tens of thousands of clones, approximately 91% seen once. This CDR3 comprises 16 residues. V was clipped by 2 bases and J by 10 bases; unmatched bases: 12. Germline V gene data show CDR1 as SGHVS and CDR2 as FQNEAQ. V is TRBV7-8 and J is TRBJ1-4; 8 bases are a match to TRBD1. This TCR was sampled from a man aged 45-65 years with glioma. Sample: PBMCs, taken from a glioma patient whose treatment included an IDH1 peptide vaccine. CDR3 sequence (DNA): TGTGCCAGCAGCTTATCGAGGACAGGGTTTATGTCAAAACTGTTTTTT. Amino acid sequence: CASSLSRTGFMSKLFF.